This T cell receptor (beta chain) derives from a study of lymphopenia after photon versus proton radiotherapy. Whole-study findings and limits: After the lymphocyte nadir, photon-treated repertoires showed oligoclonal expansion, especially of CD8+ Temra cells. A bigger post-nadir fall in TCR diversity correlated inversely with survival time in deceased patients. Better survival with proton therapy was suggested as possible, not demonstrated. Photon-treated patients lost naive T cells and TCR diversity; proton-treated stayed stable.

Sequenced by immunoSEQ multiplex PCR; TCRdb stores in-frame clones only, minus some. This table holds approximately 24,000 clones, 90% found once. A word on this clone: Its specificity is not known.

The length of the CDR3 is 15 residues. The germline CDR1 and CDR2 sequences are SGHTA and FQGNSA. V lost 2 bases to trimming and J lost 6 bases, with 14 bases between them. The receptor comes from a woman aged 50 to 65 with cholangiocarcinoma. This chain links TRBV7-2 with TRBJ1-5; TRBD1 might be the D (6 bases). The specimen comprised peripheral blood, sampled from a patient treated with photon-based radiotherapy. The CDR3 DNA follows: TGTGCCAGCAGCTTAATGAGGGTACAGGGTCAGCCCCAGCATTTT. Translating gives CASSLMRVQGQPQHF.